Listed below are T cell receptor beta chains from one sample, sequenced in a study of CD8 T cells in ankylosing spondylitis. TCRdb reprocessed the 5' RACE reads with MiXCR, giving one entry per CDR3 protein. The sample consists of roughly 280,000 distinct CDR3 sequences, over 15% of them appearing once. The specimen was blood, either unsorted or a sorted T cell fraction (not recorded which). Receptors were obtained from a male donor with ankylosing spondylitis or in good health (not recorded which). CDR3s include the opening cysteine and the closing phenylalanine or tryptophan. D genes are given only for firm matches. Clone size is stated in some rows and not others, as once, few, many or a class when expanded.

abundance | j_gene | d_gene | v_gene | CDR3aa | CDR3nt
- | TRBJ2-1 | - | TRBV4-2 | CASSQESGITSYNEQFF | TGTGCCAGCAGCCAAGAGAGCGGTATAACCTCCTACAATGAGCAGTTCTTC
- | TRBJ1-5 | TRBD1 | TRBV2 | CASSARQGAIQPQHF | TGTGCCAGCAGTGCGAGACAGGGGGCGATTCAGCCCCAGCATTTT
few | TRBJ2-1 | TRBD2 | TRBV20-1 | CSASAPGLAVDYNEQFF | TGCAGTGCTAGTGCCCCGGGACTAGCGGTGGACTACAATGAGCAGTTCTTC
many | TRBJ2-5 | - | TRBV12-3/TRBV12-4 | CASSSRGETQYF | TGTGCCAGCAGTTCCCGGGGGGAGACCCAGTACTTC
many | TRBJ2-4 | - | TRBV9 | CASSRGGAENIQYF | TGTGCCAGCAGCCGTGGGGGCGCAGAAAACATTCAGTACTTC
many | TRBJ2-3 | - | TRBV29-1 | CSVGSGLTDTQYF | TGCAGCGTTGGTTCGGGGCTAACAGATACGCAGTATTTT
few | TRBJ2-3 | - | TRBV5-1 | CASSWGKSSTDTQYF | TGCGCCAGCAGTTGGGGGAAGTCTAGCACAGATACGCAGTATTTT
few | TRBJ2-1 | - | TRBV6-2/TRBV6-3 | CASSYSGPAGRNEQFF | TGTGCCAGCAGTTACTCCGGTCCGGCAGGGAGGAATGAGCAGTTCTTC
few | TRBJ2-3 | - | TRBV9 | CASSDKLGGRSTDTQYF | TGTGCCAGCAGCGATAAATTGGGGGGACGGAGCACAGATACGCAGTATTTT
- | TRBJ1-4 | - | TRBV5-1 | CASSLEGATRQKLFF | TGCGCCAGCAGCTTGGAGGGCGCGACTCGGCAAAAACTGTTTTTT
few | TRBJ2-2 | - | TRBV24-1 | CATNQQNTGELFF | TGTGCCACCAACCAGCAGAACACCGGGGAGCTGTTTTTT
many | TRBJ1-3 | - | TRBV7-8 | CASSSPASALFF | TGTGCCAGCAGCTCCCCGGCCTCCGCCCTTTTTTTT
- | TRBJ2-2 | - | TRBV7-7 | CASSPDFTGELFF | TGTGCTAGCAGCCCAGACTTCACCGGGGAGCTGTTTTTT
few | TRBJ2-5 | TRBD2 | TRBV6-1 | CASSENFLSSGQETQYF | TGTGCCAGCAGTGAAAATTTCCTGTCTAGCGGCCAAGAGACCCAGTACTTC
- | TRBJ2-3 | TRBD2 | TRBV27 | CASAVLAGTDTQYF | TGTGCCAGCGCGGTACTAGCGGGGACAGATACGCAGTATTTT